This T cell receptor (beta chain) was obtained from a study of T cells in Graves' hyperthyroidism and ophthalmopathy. Study observations and caveats: Ophthalmopathy prediction by the model preceded onset by a median about 6.3 months.

RNA transcripts yielded amplified TCR beta CDR3 regions. TCR CDR3 regions were first amplified by RT-PCR with HTBI primers. TCRdb used MiXCR to reprocess the multiplex PCR reads, holding one entry per CDR3 protein. Here the sample spans 500,000 to 650,000 distinct CDR3 sequences, about 20% being singletons. In this sample, this clonotype turned up a few times. Its antigen is not known. Patients having uncontrolled infection, another autoimmune disease, pregnancy or lactation were not included. The PBMCs had their origin in more than 9.5 ml of fresh peripheral blood. Germline CDR1 SQVTM, CDR2 ANQGSEA. Trimming pared 2 bases from V and 0 bases from J, leaving 9 bases between. The CDR3 is 14 residues long.

This TCR was sampled from a man aged 35-49 years with Graves' ophthalmopathy. Material: blood. J is TRBJ2-3 and V is TRBV29-1, with a weak D call TRBD2 (5 bases). CDR3 in DNA: TGCAGCGTTGAAAGAGGGCGTAGCACAGATACGCAGTATTTT. Its translation: CSVERGRSTDTQYF.